Reported below is one T cell receptor (beta chain). Its antigen remains unidentified. The junction shows a germline mismatch at one end, possibly a read error. The authors ran a second PCR of about 6 to 11 cycles using a sample-barcoded 5' primer and a J-beta primer mix. Carrying 12 random nucleotides, a template-switch adaptor labeled each individual cDNA molecule. MiXCR was run by TCRdb on the 5' RACE reads, yielding one entry per CDR3 protein. Among approximately 290,000 distinct CDR3 sequences listed, around 29% were seen once. The data were obtained in a study of blood T cells in healthy people across ages. Germline values: CDR1 MDHEN, CDR2 SYDVKM. CDR3 length: 13 residues. General observations from the study: Older individuals had lower TCR beta diversity per million T cells (the decline was roughly linear).

Sample: blood. The chain combines TRBV28 with TRBJ2-2; weak D call: TRBD2 (7 bases). This receptor was identified in a woman aged 70 to 79 in good health. As DNA, the CDR3 is TGTGCCACGAAAGGGGGGGTCCCCGGGGTGCTGTTTTTT. Translating gives CATKGGVPGVLFF.